Reported below is one TCR beta chain. This sample is part of a study of blood T cell repertoires in COVID-19. Whole-study context: Both acute and convalescent COVID-19 samples were obtained from the United States, Italy and Spain. Sources were T cells, B-cell-depleted T cells, or PBMCs; the material itself was cDNA or gDNA.

V was cut by 2 bases and J by 6 bases, with 14 bases left in between. CDR3 length: 14 residues. Looked up from germline, CDR1 is MRHNA and CDR2 is SNTAGT. Original analysis: Amplifying reference gene primers gave estimates of nucleated cell counts. Using immunoSEQ multiplex PCR, the repertoire was profiled, and TCRdb retains in-frame clones only, with some absent. That table supplies the V and J calls and clone size; D and trimming were determined from the DNA. The table records about 250,000 clones, 88% of them present only once. J is TRBJ2-7 and V is TRBV6-4; tentative D call: TRBD1 (5 bases). The receptor comes from a woman in her forties or fifties who had recovered from COVID-19. The sequenced sample consisted of PBMCs or T cells enriched from blood (not recorded which). CDR3 protein: CASSDRGMTSEQYF. The DNA for the CDR3 is TGTGCCAGCAGTGACAGGGGAATGACCTCCGAGCAGTACTTC.